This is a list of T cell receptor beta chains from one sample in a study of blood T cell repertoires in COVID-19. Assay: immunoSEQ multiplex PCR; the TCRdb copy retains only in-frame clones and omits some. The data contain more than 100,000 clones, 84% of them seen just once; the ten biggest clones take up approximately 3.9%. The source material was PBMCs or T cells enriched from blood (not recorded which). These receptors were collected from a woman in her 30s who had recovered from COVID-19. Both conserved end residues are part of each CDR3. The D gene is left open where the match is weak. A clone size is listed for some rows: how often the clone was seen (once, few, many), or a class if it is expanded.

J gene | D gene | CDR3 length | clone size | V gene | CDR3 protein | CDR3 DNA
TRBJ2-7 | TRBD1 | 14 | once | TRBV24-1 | CATATTGASYEQYF | TGTGCCACAGCGACCACAGGGGCTTCCTACGAGCAGTACTTC
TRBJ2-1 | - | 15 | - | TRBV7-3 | CASSLRGNSYNEQFF | TGTGCCAGCAGCTTACGCGGGAACTCCTACAATGAGCAGTTCTTC
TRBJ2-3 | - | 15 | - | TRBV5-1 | CASSLVSGPPDTQYF | TGCGCCAGCAGCTTGGTCAGCGGCCCCCCAGATACGCAGTATTTT
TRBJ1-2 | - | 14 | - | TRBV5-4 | CASSPQGLRYGYTF | TGTGCCAGCAGTCCGCAGGGGCTGCGCTATGGCTACACCTTC
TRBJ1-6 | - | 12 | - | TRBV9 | CASSVSNSPLHF | TGTGCCAGCAGCGTATCGAATTCACCCCTCCACTTT
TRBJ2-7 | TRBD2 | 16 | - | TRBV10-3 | CAISGTSGRAGYEQYF | TGTGCCATCAGCGGGACTAGCGGGAGGGCCGGGTACGAGCAGTACTTC
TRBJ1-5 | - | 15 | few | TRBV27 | CASSLVQGGNQPQHF | TGTGCCAGCAGTTTGGTTCAGGGCGGCAATCAGCCCCAGCATTTT
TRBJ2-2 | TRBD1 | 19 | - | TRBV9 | CASSRPGQGALSNTGELFF | TGTGCCAGCAGCCGTCCGGGACAGGGGGCCCTTTCGAACACCGGGGAGCTGTTTTTT
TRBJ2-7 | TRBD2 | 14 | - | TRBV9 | CASSERTSADEQYF | TGTGCCAGCAGCGAAAGGACTAGCGCGGACGAGCAGTACTTC
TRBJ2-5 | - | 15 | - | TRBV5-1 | CASSLAGPSGETQYF | TGCGCCAGCAGCTTAGCAGGGCCGAGCGGGGAGACCCAGTACTTC
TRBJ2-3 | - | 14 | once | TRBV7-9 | CASTRGGGRDTQYF | TGTGCCAGCACCAGAGGGGGGGGACGAGATACGCAGTATTTT
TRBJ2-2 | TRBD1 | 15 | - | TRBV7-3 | CASSRLTGITGELFF | TGTGCCAGCAGCCGCCTGACAGGGATAACCGGGGAGCTGTTTTTT
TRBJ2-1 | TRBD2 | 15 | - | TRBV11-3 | CASSRTSGSYNEQFF | TGTGCCAGCAGCCGGACTAGCGGGAGCTACAATGAGCAGTTCTTC
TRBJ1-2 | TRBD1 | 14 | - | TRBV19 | CASNPTGGDYGYTF | TGTGCCAGTAACCCGACAGGGGGCGACTATGGCTACACCTTC
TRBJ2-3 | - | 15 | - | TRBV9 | CASSAGGGGTDTQYF | TGTGCCAGCAGCGCGGGGGGCGGGGGCACAGATACGCAGTATTTT
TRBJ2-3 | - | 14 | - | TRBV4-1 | CASSQPTETDTQYF | TGCGCCAGCAGCCAACCGACAGAGACAGATACGCAGTATTTT
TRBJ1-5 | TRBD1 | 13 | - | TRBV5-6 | CASGQAGNQPQHF | TGTGCCAGCGGACAGGCGGGCAATCAGCCCCAGCATTTT
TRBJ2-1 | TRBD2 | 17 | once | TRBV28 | CASSLRGSGRPYNEQFF | TGTGCCAGCAGTTTACGGGGGAGCGGGAGGCCCTACAATGAGCAGTTCTTC
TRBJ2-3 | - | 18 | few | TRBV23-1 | CASRMTWDVVSGTDTQYF | TGCGCCAGCAGAATGACCTGGGATGTAGTGAGCGGGACAGATACGCAGTATTTT
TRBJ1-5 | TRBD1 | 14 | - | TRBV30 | CAWSLGQGGQPQHF | TGTGCCTGGAGCCTAGGACAGGGGGGTCAGCCCCAGCATTTT
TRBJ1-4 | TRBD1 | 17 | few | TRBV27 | CASRERTGGRTNEKLFF | TGTGCCAGCAGGGAACGGACAGGGGGCAGAACTAATGAAAAACTGTTTTTT